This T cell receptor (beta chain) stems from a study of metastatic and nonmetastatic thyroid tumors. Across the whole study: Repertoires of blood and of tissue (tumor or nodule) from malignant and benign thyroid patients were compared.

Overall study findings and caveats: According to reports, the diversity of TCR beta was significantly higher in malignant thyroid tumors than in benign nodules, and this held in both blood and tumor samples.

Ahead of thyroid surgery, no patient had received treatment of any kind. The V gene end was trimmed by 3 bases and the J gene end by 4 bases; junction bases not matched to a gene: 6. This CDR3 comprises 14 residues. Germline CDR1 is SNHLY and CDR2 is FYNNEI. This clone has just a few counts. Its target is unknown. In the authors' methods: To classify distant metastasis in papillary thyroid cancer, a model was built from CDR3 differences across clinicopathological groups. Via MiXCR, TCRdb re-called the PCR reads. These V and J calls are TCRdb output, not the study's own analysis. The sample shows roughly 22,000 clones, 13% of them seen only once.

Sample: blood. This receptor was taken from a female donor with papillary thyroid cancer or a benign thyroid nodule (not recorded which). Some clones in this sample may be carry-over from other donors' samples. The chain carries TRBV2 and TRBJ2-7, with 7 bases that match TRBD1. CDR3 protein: CASSECRGSYEQYF. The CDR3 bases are TGTGCCAGCAGTGAGTGCAGGGGGTCTTACGAGCAGTACTTC.